These 11 T cell receptor beta chains came from one sample sequenced in a study of graft-versus-host responses after intestinal transplantation (dated by TCRdb to the early 2020s). Interpreted using the paper, the time point label stands for: cells obtained before transplantation from donor or recipient. Mixed lymphocyte reactions plated 200,000 CFSE-labeled pre-transplant responders with 200,000 irradiated violet-dye-labeled stimulators and were cultured for 6 days. The receptor library was made with the immunoSEQ multiplex PCR assay. Here the immuneACCESS table is served through TCRdb, limited to in-frame sequences with V and J called. Missing clones are a known gap in these copies; in checked studies unresolved V genes cover under half, and the rest lacks a known reason. The sample table records roughly 13,000 clones; roughly 29% of these occur just once. The ten largest clones take up roughly 2.6% of the sample.

Here the sequenced sample was alloreactive CD8+ T cells from a mixed lymphocyte reaction culture, taken before intestinal transplant. The cell subset or site label, read with the paper, signifies: CFSE-low proliferating T cells sorted from approximately six-day pre-transplant mixed lymphocyte reaction (GvH or HvG direction). These receptors all stem from a human patient who received an intestinal transplant.

This clone is medium-sized (0.01 to 0.1%) in the sample. The chain joins TRBV5-5 to TRBJ1-3; the D is unclear. The germline V gene encodes CDR1 SGHKS and CDR2 YYEKEE (reference sequence). The ends were cut back, 0 bases at V and 3 bases at J, with 10 bases in the middle. The CDR3 is made up of 15 amino acids. CDR3: CASSLGQEYGNTIYF. The CDR3 DNA reads TGTGCCAGCAGCTTGGGGCAGGAGTATGGAAACACCATATATTTT.

The J gene is TRBJ2-2, the V gene TRBV7-3; the D gene is possibly TRBD2 (6 bases). The germline V and J ends were trimmed by 5 bases and 3 bases, with 13 bases remaining between them. Germline assignment: CDR1 SGHTA and CDR2 FQGTGA. The CDR3 contains 15 residues. Here the CDR3 DNA reads TGTGCCAGCAGCGCTTCGGGACTTGACACCGGGGAGCTGTTTTTT. Protein sequence: CASSASGLDTGELFF.

The chain is built from TRBV4-1 and TRBJ2-7; D not resolved. The CDR3 sequence is 14 residues long. Germline values: CDR1 MGHRA, CDR2 YSYEKL. V was pared by 4 bases and J by 0 bases, with 10 bases between. For the CDR3, the DNA is TGCGCCAGCAGCCTATCTGGAACCTCCTACGAGCAGTACTTC. Protein product: CASSLSGTSYEQYF.

The J gene is TRBJ2-5, the V gene TRBV5-6; TRBD1 might be the D (5 bases). Trimming pared 0 bases from V and 4 bases from J, leaving 16 bases between. The CDR3 covers 16 residues. Germline assignment: CDR1 SGHDT and CDR2 YYEEEE. The CDR3 region is CASSLDLEPQGETQYF. The DNA for the CDR3 is TGTGCCAGCAGCTTGGATCTAGAACCCCAGGGAGAGACCCAGTACTTC.

There are a few counts of this clone. The rearrangement joins TRBV29-1 to TRBJ2-3; D uncertain. V lost 4 bases to trimming and J lost 2 bases, with 16 bases between them. This CDR3 has 15 residues. CDR1 is SQVTM and CDR2 is ANQGSEA in the germline V gene. The CDR3: CSVGPNGRLTDTQYF. The CDR3 DNA reads as TGCAGCGTTGGCCCAAACGGGCGCCTCACAGATACGCAGTATTTT.

This clone is labeled as medium-sized. V and J are TRBV4-1 and TRBJ2-3, with D unresolved. The CDR3 is 15 residues long. CDR1 MGHRA and CDR2 YSYEKL come from the germline V gene. V was cut by 1 base and J by 1 base, with 9 bases left in between. CDR3 bases: TGCGCCAGCAGCCAAGGGGCAAGAGGCACAGATACGCAGTATTTT. The encoded protein is CASSQGARGTDTQYF.

This clone occurred a few times. V usage is TRBV15 and J usage is TRBJ2-1; the D is unclear. Germline lookup yields CDR1 LNHNV and CDR2 YYDKDF (reference sequence). The length of the CDR3 is 13 residues. Trimming stripped 5 bases from V and 2 bases from J, with 7 bases between. For the CDR3, the DNA is TGTGCCACCAGCGGCGTACCCTACAATGAGCAGTTCTTC. Its translation is CATSGVPYNEQFF. Full variable domain (missing parts from reference TRBV15 and TRBJ2-1): DAMVIQNPRYQVTQFGKPVTLSCSQTLNHNVMYWYQQKSSQAPKLLFHYYDKDFNNEADTPDNFQSRRPNTSFCFLDIRSPGLGDTAMYLCATSGVPYNEQFFGPGTRLTVL.

J is TRBJ1-4 and V is TRBV6-5, with unresolved D. The ends were cut back, 5 bases at V and 0 bases at J, with 7 bases in the middle. Germline V lookup: CDR1 MNHEY, CDR2 SVGAGI. This CDR3 has 14 amino acids. CDR3 loop: CASSLHATNEKLFF. The CDR3 nucleotides are TGTGCCAGCAGTCTTCATGCAACTAATGAAAAACTGTTTTTT.

The chain has TRBV5-1 and TRBJ1-4, with TRBD1 as a possible D gene (5 bases). The germline CDR1 and CDR2 sequences are SGHRS and YFSETQ. Trimming stripped 4 bases from V and 4 bases from J, with 23 bases between. The CDR3 runs to 18 residues. The DNA for the CDR3 is TGCGCCAGCAGCCTCACAGGTCTCCGCCAGGGATTTAATGAAAAACTGTTTTTT. Amino acid sequence: CASSLTGLRQGFNEKLFF.

The CDR3 nucleotides are TGCGCCAGCAGCTTTATCAACAGGGTTGGGTATGGCTACACCTTC. It translates to CASSFINRVGYGYTF. V and J are TRBV5-1 and TRBJ1-2; possible D gene TRBD1, 6 bases. V shed 2 bases and J shed 5 bases, with 16 bases lying between them. Germline CDR1 reads SGHRS; CDR2 reads YFSETQ. The CDR3 loop spans 15 amino acids.

The V gene is TRBV4-2, the J gene TRBJ1-5; maybe TRBD1 (6 bases). Germline assignment: CDR1 LGHNA and CDR2 YNFKEQ. The ends were cut back, 4 bases at V and 6 bases at J, with 16 bases in the middle. This CDR3 has 15 amino acids. CDR3 loop: CASSPFRGAGQPQHF. In DNA form, the CDR3 reads TGTGCCAGCAGCCCCTTTAGGGGGGCGGGTCAGCCCCAGCATTTT.